Listed below are T cell receptor beta chains from one sample, sequenced in a study of blood T cell repertoires in COVID-19. The method was immunoSEQ multiplex PCR; TCRdb's version includes in-frame clones alone and lacks a portion of them. This table has 190,000 or so clones, around 86% appearing once. The specimen was PBMCs or T cells enriched from blood (not recorded which). Source of these receptors: a woman in her twenties or thirties who had recovered from COVID-19. The CDR3 runs from the conserved cysteine through the conserved F or W. A D gene is named only where the DNA matches it firmly.

V gene	J gene	D gene	CDR3 DNA	CDR3 protein
TRBV5-1	TRBJ1-2	-	TGCGCCAGCAGCCAGCTGGGGAGGGGAGGCCTCGGCTACACCTTC	CASSQLGRGGLGYTF
TRBV5-1	TRBJ2-1	-	TGCGCCAGCAGCCTACAGGGAGATGAGCAGTTCTTC	CASSLQGDEQFF
TRBV5-1	TRBJ2-5	TRBD2	TGCGCCAGCAGCTTGGCTCCTAGGACTAGCATGCTCGAGACCCAGTACTTC	CASSLAPRTSMLETQYF
TRBV5-1	TRBJ2-2	-	TGCGCCAGCAGCTTGGGGTCTAGGTATACCGGGGAGCTGTTTTTT	CASSLGSRYTGELFF
TRBV25-1	TRBJ2-5	-	TGTGCCAGCAGTAGAAGCAGGGATTTAGGGGAGACCCAGTACTTC	CASSRSRDLGETQYF
TRBV5-1	TRBJ2-7	-	TGCGCCAGCAGCTTTGGAGGGGAGATGATATACGAGCAGTACTTC	CASSFGGEMIYEQYF
TRBV28	TRBJ2-7	TRBD2	TGTGTTTCGGAGCGGGGGACCTACGAGCAGTACTTC	CVSERGTYEQYF
TRBV15	TRBJ1-2	-	TGTGCCACCAGCAGAGAAGGCAGGGGCGGCTACACCTTC	CATSREGRGGYTF
TRBV19	TRBJ2-1	TRBD1	TGTGCCAGTAGTATCCCAACAGGGGGACTCTCCAATGAGCAGTTCTTC	CASSIPTGGLSNEQFF
TRBV30	TRBJ1-5	-	TGTGCCTGGGACAGTTATAGCAATCAGCCCCAGCATTTT	CAWDSYSNQPQHF
TRBV15	TRBJ2-7	TRBD2	TGTGCCACCAGCAGAGACCTAGCGGGAGGGGGATCCTACGAGCAGTACTTC	CATSRDLAGGGSYEQYF
TRBV19	TRBJ1-4	TRBD1	TGTGCCAGTAGTACGGGACAGGCGATTCGTAATGAAAAACTGTTTTTT	CASSTGQAIRNEKLFF
TRBV6-5	TRBJ2-2	TRBD1	TGTGCCAGCAGTTACTCGACAGGGACCACCGGGGAGCTGTTTTTT	CASSYSTGTTGELFF